These T cell receptor beta chains were read from a single sample in a study of T cells in Graves' hyperthyroidism and ophthalmopathy. TCRdb reanalysed the multiplex PCR reads using MiXCR and keeps one entry per CDR3 protein. The top ten hold around 20% of the sample, which has 450,000 to 700,000 distinct CDR3 sequences, around 46% seen once. Sequencing was carried out using peripheral blood or thyroid tissue (not recorded which). The receptors originated from an adult woman with Graves' disease, either hyperthyroidism or ophthalmopathy (not recorded which). The conserved cysteine and the conserved F or W are not part of the CDR3 here. The order of the fields is V gene, CDR3 protein.

TRBV25-1	ACSAGDREKLF
TRBV11-2	ASSHGGLEYEQY
TRBV29-1	SFGEGSNQPQH
TRBV2	ASSEIRGLSNQPQH
TRBV10-3	AISEEGIFETQY
TRBV5-1	ASSWGDRGSGNTIY
TRBV14	ASSRRLGTENTEAF
TRBV9	ASSGSRDGSETYYGYT
TRBV20-1	SASQGAGDRYEQY
TRBV29-1	SVEGTGRGQY
TRBV28	ASSPPRAGMNYGYT
TRBV5-1	ASSFMANTEAF
TRBV25-1	ASSTSVMSGNTIY
TRBV29-1	SALWQANTEAF
TRBV7-3	ASSLRGTGGSPGANVLT
TRBV5-1	ASSLGTGFGYGYT
TRBV27	ASSVDDRGDSPLH
TRBV7-2	ASSLGPRYSYEQY
TRBV20-1	SATRTGRWETQY
TRBV7-3	ASSPDSSNYGYT
TRBV7-2	ASSLETQY
TRBV6-6	ASSSLMRVAF
TRBV11-2	ASSFSSHDGANVLT
TRBV2	ASARDSVDTQY
TRBV28	ASSTAVGGYT
TRBV7-9	ASSPDRPIGTQY
TRBV10-3	AISAQGATEAF